These 9 T cell receptor beta chains share one sample of origin, sequenced in a study of T-cell memory formation after mild COVID-19. TCRdb re-called the 5' RACE reads with MiXCR, one entry per CDR3 protein. The table shows tens of thousands of distinct CDR3 sequences, with about 15% occurring only once. Sequenced material: PBMCs or a T cell subset sorted from them (not recorded which). The source of these receptors is an adult woman who had mild COVID-19 (a few samples of this study predate the infection). Cell type and time point are not known.

This clonotype has only a few counts. The chain carries TRBV12-3 or TRBV12-4 and TRBJ2-3; no clear D. V lost 7 bases to trimming and J lost 0 bases, with 17 bases between them. This CDR3 comprises 16 residues. CDR3 bases: TGTGCCAGCACCTTTTCCACCAGTCTTAGCACAGATACGCAGTATTTT. It codes for CASTFSTSLSTDTQYF.

This clonotype occurred many times. The rearrangement links TRBV6-5 to TRBJ1-1; D possibly corresponds to TRBD1 (6 bases). V gave up 0 bases and J gave up 3 bases, with 8 bases separating them. Germline V gene lookup returns CDR1 MNHEY and CDR2 SVGAGI. The CDR3 runs to 14 residues. CDR3 in DNA: TGTGCCAGCAGTTACTCAGGGGGGGACACTGAAGCTTTCTTT. Translating gives CASSYSGGDTEAFF.

V gene TRBV6-2 or TRBV6-3 combines with J gene TRBJ2-3; no reliable D call. Per germline, CDR1 MNHEY and CDR2 SVGEGT. V lost 2 bases to trimming and J lost 6 bases, with 9 bases between them. This CDR3 comprises 13 residues. The CDR3 here is CASSYGEVDTQYF. The CDR3 bases are TGTGCCAGCAGTTACGGAGAGGTGGATACGCAGTATTTT.

In its sample, this clonotype was seen a few times. The genes are TRBV6-4 and TRBJ2-3, with TRBD2 identical over 11 bases. The CDR3 extends over 17 amino acids. Looked up from germline, CDR1 is MRHNA and CDR2 is SNTAGT. J lost 1 base, V lost 0 bases, and 3 bases had no gene match. This CDR3 is CASSDSETSGGTDTQYF. The CDR3 region has the DNA TGTGCCAGCAGTGACTCGGAGACTAGCGGGGGCACAGATACGCAGTATTTT.

This clonotype showed up just a few times. The chain uses TRBV13 and TRBJ2-2; D is unresolved. Germline CDR1 is PRHDT and CDR2 is FYEKMQ (reference sequence). The length of the CDR3 is 14 residues. Trimming shortened V by 3 bases and J by 3 bases, and 8 bases separated the two germline ends. The CDR3 sequence: CASSFYRYTGELFF. For the CDR3, the DNA is TGTGCCAGCAGCTTCTACAGATACACCGGGGAGCTGTTTTTT.

This clonotype turned up a few times. V gene TRBV7-9 combines with J gene TRBJ1-5; 9 nucleotides line up with TRBD1. With V trimmed by 7 bases and J by 2 bases, 12 bases remained unmatched. The CDR3 spans 17 residues. Germline V gene sequence: CDR1 SEHNR, CDR2 FQNEAQ (reference sequence). The CDR3 is CASTFWDREKGNQPQHF. CDR3 in DNA: TGTGCCAGCACCTTTTGGGACAGGGAGAAGGGCAATCAGCCCCAGCATTTT.

V and J are TRBV11-2 and TRBJ1-1; TRBD1 matches 8 bases. The CDR3 runs to 16 residues. Looked up from germline, CDR1 is SGHAT and CDR2 is FQNNGV. V lost 1 base and J lost 5; bases outside the gene matches: 9. The CDR3 nucleotides read TGTGCCAGCAGCTTAGGACAGGGGCTTTGGTCGACTGAAGCTTTCTTT. The encoded protein is CASSLGQGLWSTEAFF.

This clonotype was observed a single time. The chain recombines TRBV29-1 with TRBJ2-2, with D perhaps matching TRBD1 or TRBD2 (6 bases each). Trimming pared 5 bases from V and 1 base from J, leaving 14 bases between. The CDR3 covers 15 residues. The germline gives CDR1 SQVTM, CDR2 ANQGSEA. CDR3 loop: CSVLGGSGNTGELFF. The CDR3 DNA reads TGCAGCGTTTTGGGGGGCTCGGGGAACACCGGGGAGCTGTTTTTT.

This chain joins TRBV2 and TRBJ2-5, with 10 bases aligning to TRBD2. The CDR3 contains 18 residues. The germline V gene encodes CDR1 SNHLY and CDR2 FYNNEI. J was trimmed by 4 bases and V by 3 bases; bases with no gene match: 14. CDR3 bases: TGTGCCAGCAGTGACCTTCTAGCGGGGGACAGCACAAGAGAGACCCAGTACTTC. Translation gives CASSDLLAGDSTRETQYF.